This T cell receptor beta chain was captured by sequencing in a study of cytotoxic CD8 clonotypes in ibrutinib-treated CLL. In the study overall: Mean yields were roughly 240,000 productive templates and roughly 94,000 productive rearrangements per sample.

This CDR3 has 16 amino acids. Germline CDR1 and CDR2: LNHNV and YYDKDF (reference sequence). The V and J ends lost 2 bases and 0 bases, in that order; junction bases with no gene match: 2. Deep sequencing aimed at 1 in 200,000 to 1 in 1 million T cells' resolution. Libraries were prepared by immunoSEQ multiplex PCR; TCRdb keeps only in-frame clonotypes and omits some of them. Of about 310,000 clones in the sample, almost 80% are singletons; the top ten hold over 5.5%. This chain connects TRBV15 to TRBJ2-2, with 8 nucleotides matching TRBD2. Here the sequenced sample was PBMCs, taken before ibrutinib treatment. This sequence originates from a human donor with chronic lymphocytic leukemia. The CDR3: CATSRPTSANTGELFF. Here the CDR3 DNA reads TGTGCCACCAGCAGACCGACTAGCGCGAACACCGGGGAGCTGTTTTTT.